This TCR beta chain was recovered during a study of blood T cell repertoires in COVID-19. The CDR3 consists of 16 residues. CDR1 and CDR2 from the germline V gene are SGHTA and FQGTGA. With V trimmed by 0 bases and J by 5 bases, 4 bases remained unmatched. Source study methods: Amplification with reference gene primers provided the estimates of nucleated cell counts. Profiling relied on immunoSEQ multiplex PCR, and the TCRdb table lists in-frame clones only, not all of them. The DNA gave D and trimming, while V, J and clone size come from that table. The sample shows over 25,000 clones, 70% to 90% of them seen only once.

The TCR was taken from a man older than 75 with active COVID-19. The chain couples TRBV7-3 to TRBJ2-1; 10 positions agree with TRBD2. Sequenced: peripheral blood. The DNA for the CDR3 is TGTGCCAGCAGCTTAACTGGGACTAGCGCCCACAATGAGCAGTTCTTC. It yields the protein CASSLTGTSAHNEQFF.